These 20 T cell receptor beta chains were sequenced from one sample in a study of post-analysis software for immune sequencing data. Study results and caveats: In patients, TRBV5-6, TRBV5-1 and TRBV20-1 belonged to five TRBV segments found more frequently than in controls.

Unique molecular identifiers were built into the TCR beta cDNA libraries. TCRdb re-called the PCR reads with MiXCR, one entry per CDR3 protein. The sample holds hundreds of thousands of distinct CDR3 sequences, 40% to 50% seen once. Their antigens are not known. The sequenced sample was blood. The receptor source for this set is a girl aged 10-17 years with multiple sclerosis.

The rearrangement links TRBV28 to TRBJ2-7, with D maybe TRBD2 (6 bases). The CDR3 has 17 residues. Germline assignment: CDR1 MDHEN and CDR2 SYDVKM. V was trimmed by 5 bases and J by 1 base, leaving 21 bases between them. CDR3 loop: CASSLSLARTSSYEQYF. For the CDR3, the DNA is TGTGCCAGCAGTCTGAGTCTAGCGCGAACTTCTTCCTACGAGCAGTACTTC.

CDR3 residues: CASSIGGSEAFF. CDR3 coding DNA: TGTGCCAGCAGCATAGGGGGGTCTGAAGCTTTCTTT. This rearrangement joins TRBV7-6 to TRBJ1-1; D may be TRBD1 (6 bases). Germline values: CDR1 SGHVS, CDR2 FNYEAQ. The CDR3 has 12 amino acids. The ends were cut back, 5 bases at V and 6 bases at J, with 10 bases in the middle. The full variable domain, in which reference TRBV7-6 and TRBJ1-1 provide the parts outside the CDR3, is GAGVSQSPRYKVTKRGQDVALRCDPISGHVSLYWYRQALGQGPEFLTYFNYEAQQDKSGLPNDRFSAERPEGSISTLTIQRTEQRDSAMYRCASSIGGSEAFFGQGTRLTVV.

The rearrangement links TRBV3-1 to TRBJ2-7, with a tentative D call TRBD1 (5 bases). Germline V gives CDR1 LGHDT, CDR2 YNNKEL (reference sequence). The CDR3 is made up of 13 amino acids. Deletions cut 4 bases from V and 2 bases from J, with 9 bases between. The CDR3 region has the DNA TGTGCCAGCAGCCCAGGGTTCGCCTACGAGCAGTACTTC. Residues: CASSPGFAYEQYF.

The chain carries TRBV5-1 and TRBJ1-2; D gene uncertain. Trimming pared 0 bases from V and 4 bases from J, leaving 13 bases between. This CDR3 has 15 residues. The germline V gene encodes CDR1 SGHRS and CDR2 YFSETQ. The CDR3 DNA reads as TGCGCCAGCAGCTTGGGGCGAAGCGCAGCCTATGGCTACACCTTC. Amino acids: CASSLGRSAAYGYTF.

This sequence joins TRBV12-3 or TRBV12-4 and TRBJ2-7; maybe TRBD1 (7 bases). The CDR3 loop spans 15 amino acids. V was pared by 6 bases and J by 1 base, with 16 bases between. The DNA of the CDR3 is TGTGCCAGCAGCTCGACAGGGACTGGGTCCTACGAGCAGTACTTC. It codes for CASSSTGTGSYEQYF.

Regarding this clonotype: An end of the junction differs from the germline gene, which may be a read error. This rearrangement joins TRBV12-3 or TRBV12-4 to TRBJ1-6; 8 bases align to TRBD1. The CDR3 totals 13 residues. The CDR3 sequence is CASSLTRGPPLHF. In DNA form, the CDR3 reads TGTGCCAGCAGTTTAACCAGGGGGCCACCTCTCCACTTT.

The chain uses TRBV21-1 and TRBJ2-3; the tabulated D call, TRBD2, remains unverified against the DNA. TRBV21-1 is tagged as a pseudogene. The CDR3 length is 17 residues. The CDR3 DNA reads as TGTGCCAGCAGCAGCCTCGCGAGCGGGAGACGTGCGGATACGCAGTATTTT. Its protein is CASSSLASGRRADTQYF.

This clonotype was counted between two and nine times. This chain uses TRBV20-1 with TRBJ1-1; D is unresolved. V dropped 5 bases and J dropped 5 bases, with 21 bases sitting between them. The CDR3 is made up of 15 amino acids. Germline-derived CDR1 and CDR2 are DFQATT and SNEGSKA (reference sequence). CDR3 DNA sequence: TGCAGTGCTCTAGCGCAGGCACCTATTGGGACTGAAGCTTTCTTT. Residues: CSALAQAPIGTEAFF.

This clonotype has just a few counts. This chain connects TRBV12-3 or TRBV12-4 to TRBJ2-7; 8 bases map to TRBD2. The DNA end is more similar to TRBJ2-5, so the J call may be wrong. The CDR3 loop spans 17 amino acids. CDR3 sequence reads: CASSPFSGGRGGETQYF. DNA of the CDR3: TGTGCCAGCAGCCCATTTTCGGGGGGGCGAGGAGGGGAGACCCAGTACTTC.

This clonotype was observed a handful of times. The CDR3 sequence is CSARAGLTIYEQYF. The DNA for the CDR3 is TGCAGTGCTAGAGCGGGTCTTACGATCTACGAGCAGTACTTC. The genes are TRBV20-1 and TRBJ2-5; D remains unclear. The better agreement between TRBJ2-7 and the DNA end casts doubt on the J call. Per germline, CDR1 DFQATT and CDR2 SNEGSKA (reference sequence). The CDR3 runs to 14 residues.

In DNA form, the CDR3 reads TGTGCCATCAGTGGGGGACAGTTGAACACTGAAGCTTTCTTT. Translating it yields CAISGGQLNTEAFF. The V gene is TRBV10-3, the J gene TRBJ1-1; TRBD1 agrees at 7 bases. Per germline, CDR1 ENHRY and CDR2 SYGVKD. This CDR3 has 14 residues. V lost 4 bases, J lost 0 bases, and 2 bases stayed unmatched.

This chain connects TRBV3-1 to TRBJ2-7, with 9 bases aligning to TRBD2. The CDR3 has 17 residues. Germline CDR1 is LGHDT and CDR2 is YNNKEL (reference sequence). The trim removed 0 bases at V and 0 bases at J, leaving 6 bases unmatched. The CDR3 protein is CASSQDATSGFSYEQYF. As DNA, the CDR3 is TGTGCCAGCAGCCAAGACGCGACTAGCGGTTTCTCCTACGAGCAGTACTTC.

The chain combines TRBV24-1 with TRBJ2-3; 11 nucleotides match TRBD2. The CDR3 loop spans 15 amino acids. V shed 9 bases, J shed 2 bases, and the junction held 6 bases outside the gene matches. Germline assignment: CDR1 KGHDR and CDR2 SFDVKD. The CDR3 spells CATAPGLADTDTQYF. In DNA, the CDR3 is TGTGCCACCGCGCCGGGACTAGCGGACACAGATACGCAGTATTTT.

The V call is TRBV9, the J call TRBJ2-3; 8 bases line up with TRBD1. The CDR3 is 16 amino acids. With 4 bases clipped from V and 8 bases from J, the junction kept 15 bases outside the gene matches. Germline values: CDR1 SGDLS, CDR2 YYNGEE. CDR3 in DNA: TGTGCCAGCAGCCCCCTCGGGCAGGGGGCTGTGTTTACGCAGTATTTT. Amino acid sequence: CASSPLGQGAVFTQYF.

This rearrangement joins TRBV4-1 to TRBJ1-5, with D hard to call. Germline V gene lookup returns CDR1 MGHRA and CDR2 YSYEKL. This CDR3 region has 15 residues. Trimming removed 4 bases at V and 0 bases at J, with 10 bases between. CDR3 DNA sequence: TGCGCCAGCAGCCCTACGGTGTATAGCAATCAGCCCCAGCATTTT. Encoded protein: CASSPTVYSNQPQHF.

There are a few counts of this clonotype. V and J are TRBV6-5 and TRBJ2-7; unclear D gene. Germline-derived CDR1 and CDR2 are MNHEY and SVGAGI. The CDR3 runs to 13 residues. The V gene lost 5 bases and the J gene lost 2 bases, with 10 bases spanning the gap. CDR3 region: CASSMAYTYEQYF. DNA for the CDR3: TGTGCCAGCAGTATGGCTTACACCTACGAGCAGTACTTC.

The chain links TRBV7-9 to TRBJ1-1; no reliable D call. This CDR3 comprises 12 residues. Germline CDR1 is SEHNR and CDR2 is FQNEAQ (reference sequence). V dropped 1 base and J dropped 11 bases, with 11 bases sitting between them. The CDR3: CASSLGGGRAFF. The DNA of the CDR3 is TGTGCCAGCAGCTTAGGGGGAGGGCGGGCTTTCTTT.

This chain connects TRBV14 to TRBJ2-7; D is ambiguous. The V end was cut by 0 bases, the J end by 0 bases, with 9 bases between. CDR3 length equals 15 residues. Germline values: CDR1 SGHDN, CDR2 FVKESK. The CDR3 protein is CASSQDPTGSYEQYF. DNA for the CDR3: TGTGCCAGCAGCCAAGATCCGACTGGCTCCTACGAGCAGTACTTC.

This clonotype has only a few counts. The chain recombines TRBV12-3 or TRBV12-4 with TRBJ2-7; D is possibly TRBD1 (5 bases). The CDR3 has 12 residues. The V end was cut by 5 bases, the J end by 9 bases, with 14 bases between. The CDR3 DNA reads TGTGCCAGCAGTCCCACAGGAACAGGGCAGTACTTC. As protein: CASSPTGTGQYF.

V usage is TRBV7-9 and J usage is TRBJ1-2, with D maybe TRBD1 (6 bases). The germline V gene encodes CDR1 SEHNR and CDR2 FQNEAQ (reference sequence). V was trimmed by 5 bases and J by 8 bases, leaving 15 bases between them. The CDR3 runs 13 residues. The CDR3 coding sequence is TGTGCCAGCAGCCCCCAGGGGCGACCGGGCTACACCTTC. Its translation: CASSPQGRPGYTF.